These 9 T cell receptor beta chains were all obtained from the same sample, sequenced in a study of CD8 T cells in Susac syndrome. With random hexamers, roughly 0.45 to 1 ug RNA was reverse transcribed. One entry per CDR3 protein results from TCRdb running MiXCR on the immunoSEQ multiplex PCR reads. The top ten clones hold over 0.1% of a sample with some 200,000 distinct CDR3 sequences, about 93% of them seen once. The sample taken for sequencing was CD8+ T cells from PBMCs. The receptor source for this set is a human donor with multiple sclerosis.

The rearrangement links TRBV12-3 or TRBV12-4 to TRBJ2-1, with TRBD2 matching over 8 bases. This CDR3 region has 16 residues. The ends lost 7 bases at V and 6 bases at J; junction bases unmatched: 14. The CDR3 sequence: CASTPLTSEDVNEQFF. The CDR3 nucleotides are TGTGCCAGCACCCCTTTGACTAGCGAAGATGTCAATGAGCAGTTCTTC.

The rearrangement joins TRBV3-1 to TRBJ2-5; either TRBD1 or TRBD2 may supply D (5 bases each). V was cut by 10 bases and J by 3 bases, with 15 bases left in between. This CDR3 region has 13 residues. In germline, CDR1 is LGHDT, CDR2 YNNKEL (reference sequence). In DNA, the CDR3 is TGTGCCAAACCCGGGACCCGGGAAGAGACCCAGTACTTC. Translating gives CAKPGTREETQYF.

V gene TRBV18 combines with J gene TRBJ1-1; weak D call: TRBD1 (6 bases). The germline V gene encodes CDR1 KGHSH and CDR2 LQKENI. Deletions cut 8 bases from V and 6 bases from J, with 16 bases between. The CDR3 is 13 residues long. The CDR3: CASDPTGASEAFF. CDR3 nucleotide sequence: TGTGCCAGCGACCCGACAGGCGCTTCTGAAGCTTTCTTT.

The chain combines TRBV2 with TRBJ1-1; TRBD1 might be the D (5 bases). CDR1 is SNHLY, CDR2 FYNNEI, per germline. Trimming took 5 bases from V and 1 from J, leaving 11 bases between them. The CDR3 runs 14 residues. Here the CDR3 reads CASSWGEGNTEAFF. In nucleotides, the CDR3 is TGTGCCAGCAGTTGGGGGGAGGGGAACACTGAAGCTTTCTTT.

The V call is TRBV4-1, the J call TRBJ2-7, with a weak D call TRBD1 (5 bases). Per germline, CDR1 MGHRA and CDR2 YSYEKL. Trimming took off 3 bases at V and 5 bases at J, with 11 bases between the two ends. This CDR3 spans 13 amino acids. The CDR3 loop is CASSHQGSNEQYF. The CDR3 region has the DNA TGCGCCAGCAGCCATCAGGGTTCCAACGAGCAGTACTTC.

The rearrangement links TRBV12-5 to TRBJ2-7; 7 bases match TRBD2. Trimming removed 1 base from V and 6 bases from J; junction bases left unmatched: 6. CDR1 and CDR2 (germline): LGHNT, FRNRAP. CDR3 length: 14 residues. The CDR3 region is CASGLDLGLPEQYF. Written as DNA, the CDR3 is TGTGCTAGTGGTTTGGATCTGGGACTACCCGAGCAGTACTTC.

The chain has TRBV4-1 and TRBJ1-1; possible D gene TRBD1, 5 bases. Trimming left V 0 bases short and J 5 bases short, with 10 bases between. This CDR3 has 14 amino acids. Germline lookup yields CDR1 MGHRA and CDR2 YSYEKL. The CDR3 coding sequence is TGCGCCAGCAGCCAAGATCCAGGGAGAACTGAAGCTTTCTTT. This translates into CASSQDPGRTEAFF.

This chain connects TRBV6-2 or TRBV6-3 to TRBJ2-2; maybe TRBD2 (6 bases). Germline V gene lookup returns CDR1 MNHEY and CDR2 SVGEGT. Trimming left V 7 bases short and J 6 bases short, with 15 bases between. The CDR3 covers 14 residues. The CDR3 here is CASTMPGDAGELFF. The CDR3 DNA sequence: TGTGCCAGCACCATGCCGGGGGACGCCGGGGAGCTGTTTTTT.

The rearrangement links TRBV5-5 to TRBJ2-5, with unresolved D. Trimming pared 0 bases from V and 1 base from J, leaving 10 bases between. This CDR3 contains 15 residues. Germline-derived CDR1 and CDR2 are SGHKS and YYEKEE (reference sequence). This CDR3 is CASSLETVLQETQYF. The DNA of the CDR3 is TGTGCCAGCAGCTTGGAAACGGTCCTCCAAGAGACCCAGTACTTC.